The source of this T cell receptor (beta chain) is a study of T cell responses to AZD1222 COVID-19 vaccine. General observations from the study: Of the AZD1222 recipients, only five to seven were seropositive at baseline. Donors, mostly white British, included more females; clonal diversity was possibly underestimated. Within unmutated variant regions lay the reported targets of nearly half of spike-specific TCRs.

TCRdb keeps only in-frame clones here, not all; method: immunoSEQ multiplex PCR. The table records around 97,000 clones, 91% of them present only once. The CDR3 loop spans 14 amino acids. Germline values: CDR1 SGHTA, CDR2 FQGTGA. The ends lost 6 bases at V and 2 bases at J; junction bases unmatched: 4. Only one count was recorded for this clone. Its antigen is currently unknown. V is TRBV7-3 and J is TRBJ2-3, with 8 bases matching TRBD1. The source material was peripheral blood, sampled on day 0 of AZD1222 vaccination. The origin of this receptor is an adult in good health. The chain's CDR3 is CASSPDRVTDTQYF. As DNA, the CDR3 is TGTGCCAGCAGTCCGGACAGGGTCACAGATACGCAGTATTTT.